This T cell receptor (beta chain) was sequenced in a study of vaccination and CD4 T cells after COVID-19. As for the study in general: The convalescents comprised six males and four females, two of them Hispanic.

In the case of this clonotype: Its antigen remains unknown.

Documented treatment: roughly 10-day PBMC culture with coronavirus spike peptide pools or control peptides (ViraFEST assay). With the Oncomine TCR Beta short-read assay, DNA from cultured CD4+ T cells was sequenced. MiXCR, run by TCRdb on the PCR reads, gives a single entry per CDR3 protein. The sample holds over 15,000 distinct CDR3 sequences, around 61% seen once. This clonotype was obtained from a human donor who had recovered from COVID-19. The sample taken for sequencing was CD4+ T cells from blood, cultured in vitro.

The CDR3 sequence is CASNRPGQLTYEQYF. As DNA, the CDR3 is TGTGCCAGCAACCGCCCGGGACAGCTTACCTACGAGCAGTACTTC. The chain couples TRBV2 to TRBJ2-7; 7 nucleotides match TRBD1. Germline CDR1 SNHLY, CDR2 FYNNEI. The CDR3 totals 15 residues. Losses at the gene ends were 7 bases for V and 2 bases for J; bases not matched to a gene: 11. The full variable domain, its missing parts supplied by reference TRBV2 and TRBJ2-7, is EPEVTQTPSHQVTQMGQEVILRCVPISNHLYFYWYRQILGQKVEFLVSFYNNEISEKSEIFDDQFSVERPDGSNFTLKIRSTKLEDSAMYFCASNRPGQLTYEQYFGPGTRLTVT.